These 9 T cell receptor beta chains were sequenced from one sample in a study of post-analysis software for immune sequencing data (dated by TCRdb to between 2014 and 2017). Libraries were prepared through PCR. The sequencer listed for this sample is Illumina HiSeq 2500. To reduce PCR and sequencing biases, unique molecular identifiers were incorporated into the TCR beta cDNA libraries. TCRdb took the public reads, trimmed them with fastp at Q25, ran MiXCR for clone calling and kept in-frame beta chains. Every distinct CDR3 protein forms one entry, paired with its most common genes and DNA. The sample table contains a few hundred thousand distinct CDR3 sequences; only one count was recorded for about 40% of them. The ten most abundant clones make up about 8% of the sample. What the study reported, not specific to this receptor: A handful of TRBV segments, including TRBV5-6, TRBV5-1 and TRBV20-1, were significantly more frequent in patients than controls.

The antigens of these receptors remain unknown. The sequencing input was blood. The receptor source for this set is a girl aged 2 to 9 with multiple sclerosis.

J is TRBJ2-1 and V is TRBV5-1; tentative D call: TRBD1 (6 bases). This CDR3 spans 15 amino acids. Germline V CDR1 and CDR2: SGHRS, YFSETQ. Trimming removed 1 base from V and 8 bases from J, with 16 bases in between. The CDR3 region has the DNA TGCGCCAGCAGCTTGTCAGGGGATACGCAGGATGAGCAGTTCTTC. Translating it yields CASSLSGDTQDEQFF.

CDR3 nucleotides: TGCGCCAGCAGCGCGGGAGGGAACACTGAAGCTTTCTTT. Translating gives CASSAGGNTEAFF. The V and J genes are TRBV5-1 and TRBJ1-1; D not certain. The CDR3 is 13 residues long. V lost 4 bases and J 1 base, leaving 8 bases between the germline ends. Germline CDR1 reads SGHRS; CDR2 reads YFSETQ.

V is TRBV7-3 and J is TRBJ2-3; D remains unclear. Germline V gene sequence: CDR1 SGHTA, CDR2 FQGTGA. Trimming took 2 bases from V and 1 from J, leaving 10 bases between them. CDR3 size: 15 residues. The CDR3 region has the DNA TGTGCCAGCAGCTTACGGTTCAGCGGCACAGATACGCAGTATTTT. Translating gives CASSLRFSGTDTQYF.

The table lists this clonotype with a few counts. The rearrangement links TRBV6-5 to TRBJ2-7, with 10 bases lining up with TRBD2. The ends lost 0 bases at V and 9 bases at J; junction bases unmatched: 11. The CDR3 runs to 16 residues. CDR1 is MNHEY and CDR2 is SVGAGI in the germline V gene. The DNA of the CDR3 is TGTGCCAGCAGTTACTCGTTCGGAGCGGGGGGGTATCGGCAGTACTTC. It yields the protein CASSYSFGAGGYRQYF.

This clonotype has only a few counts. The junction shows a germline mismatch at one end, possibly a read error. The rearrangement links TRBV20-1 to TRBJ1-1; D remains ambiguous. CDR3 length: 14 amino acids. Germline CDR1 reads DFQATT; CDR2 reads SNEGSKA (reference sequence). The CDR3 DNA reads TGCAGTGCGAGAGGGCCTAACGGGATCCCTGAAGCTTTCTTT. Protein: CSARGPNGIPEAFF.

V and J are TRBV7-9 and TRBJ1-1; perhaps TRBD1 as D (5 bases). CDR3 length equals 15 residues. V lost 10 bases to trimming and J lost 1 base, with 19 bases between them. Germline V gives CDR1 SEHNR, CDR2 FQNEAQ (reference sequence). This CDR3 is CATKQRGTANTEAFF. As DNA, the CDR3 is TGTGCCACCAAACAGCGTGGGACGGCGAACACTGAAGCTTTCTTT.

CDR3 in amino acids: CASSWDSSYGYTF. Written as DNA, the CDR3 is TGTGCCAGCAGCTGGGACAGTAGCTATGGCTACACCTTC. The V call is TRBV7-2, the J call TRBJ1-2; TRBD1 aligns across 7 bases. The CDR3 sequence is 13 residues long. Germline-derived CDR1 and CDR2 are SGHTA and FQGNSA. The J segment lost 4 bases and the V segment lost 4 bases, leaving 3 bases of the junction unmatched.

Remarks on this clonotype: The junction does not match germline at one end; this may be a read error. V gene TRBV5-1 combines with J gene TRBJ1-5; D is undetermined. CDR3 length equals 14 residues. Germline CDR1 and CDR2: SGHRS and YFSETQ. This chain's CDR3 is CANSLAPGNQPQHF. As DNA, the CDR3 is TGCGCCAACAGCTTGGCACCCGGCAATCAGCCCCAGCATTTT.

The sample holds one count of this clonotype. The genes are TRBV7-6 and TRBJ1-1; D is ambiguous. CDR1 SGHVS and CDR2 FNYEAQ come from the germline V gene. This CDR3 is built from 14 residues. Trimming shortened V by 4 bases and J by 4 bases, and 13 bases separated the two germline ends. The CDR3 nucleotides are TGTGCCAGCAGCTATGAAGCGGCGGGCACTGAAGCTTTCTTT. Translating gives CASSYEAAGTEAFF.